The rows below give T cell receptor beta chains drawn from one sample of a study of blood T cell repertoires in COVID-19. Assay: immunoSEQ multiplex PCR; the TCRdb copy retains only in-frame clones and omits some. The sample contains roughly 260,000 clones, nearly 90% of which appear only once. The sequenced sample was peripheral blood. These receptors originate from a woman between 40 and 55 years old who had recovered from COVID-19. Each CDR3 is given with its conserved first and last residue. Each record gives: V gene, J gene, D gene, CDR3 protein. The D gene is left open where the match is weak.

TRBV30	TRBJ1-2	TRBD1	CAWSVPGQGRNYGYTF
TRBV28	TRBJ2-3	TRBD2	CASSLDSGVLDTQYF
TRBV30	TRBJ1-5	.	CAWSVPPGGGNQPQHF
TRBV3-1/TRBV3-2	TRBJ2-3	.	CASSPHPRAADTQYF
TRBV19	TRBJ1-3	.	CASRTDSRAIYF
TRBV4-3	TRBJ1-2	.	CASSQRGGALDGYTF
TRBV6-2/TRBV6-3	TRBJ1-1	TRBD1	CASSYSTGGFTEAFF
TRBV5-1	TRBJ1-4	TRBD1	CASTSTPGQINEKLFF
TRBV7-9	TRBJ1-5	.	CASSLSGAGNQPQHF
TRBV11-3	TRBJ2-7	TRBD1	CASSLAGGPYEQYF
TRBV24-1	TRBJ2-2	TRBD1	CATRNRGKFVSGELFF
TRBV10-3	TRBJ2-1	.	CAISEDERINEQFF
TRBV3-1/TRBV3-2	TRBJ2-5	.	CASSPQETQYF
TRBV10-3	TRBJ2-6	.	CAIRGASGANVLTF
TRBV5-4	TRBJ2-1	TRBD2	CASSREGRVLNNEQFF
TRBV28	TRBJ2-1	.	CASREGSSYNEQFF
TRBV10-3	TRBJ2-2	TRBD1	CAISDLGTGSSGELFF
TRBV7-2	TRBJ1-2	.	CASSVLRGYTF
TRBV7-2	TRBJ1-2	.	CASSPRQGYGYTF
TRBV28	TRBJ1-2	TRBD1	CASRTRTGGLYGYTF
TRBV6-2/TRBV6-3	TRBJ2-1	TRBD2	CASSYWSSGSHNEQFF
TRBV10-3	TRBJ2-5	.	CAISQGRETQYF
TRBV7-8	TRBJ2-1	TRBD2	CASSGRLAGVNNEQFF
TRBV5-6	TRBJ2-7	TRBD1	CASSARDRRGYEQYF
TRBV3-1/TRBV3-2	TRBJ2-7	.	CASSQVTRPYEQYF
TRBV28	TRBJ1-3	.	CASSFGGKGLSGNTIYF
TRBV4-1	TRBJ2-5	.	CASSQSETQYF
TRBV27	TRBJ1-5	.	CASSLGGGFDSNQPQHF
TRBV7-2	TRBJ1-4	TRBD1	CASSFQQGGRNEKLFF
TRBV11-2	TRBJ2-1	.	CASSRTRDYNEQFF
TRBV11-3	TRBJ1-1	TRBD1	CASSPGGQGRNTEAFF
TRBV7-2	TRBJ2-5	.	CASSTAVQETQYF
TRBV3-1/TRBV3-2	TRBJ2-1	TRBD1	CASSPIDWDRVFEQFF
TRBV11-3	TRBJ2-3	TRBD2	CASSFSAGDTQYF
TRBV6-2/TRBV6-3	TRBJ2-7	TRBD1	CASSYTGGSYEQYF
TRBV28	TRBJ1-5	TRBD1	CASRTTGQGADRLNQPQHF
TRBV5-1	TRBJ1-2	TRBD1	CASSSLGDSTYGYTF
TRBV20-1	TRBJ2-3	TRBD2	CSASKASGATDTQYF
TRBV29-1	TRBJ2-5	.	CSVSITGASETQYF
TRBV7-2	TRBJ2-1	.	CASSLATQRANEQFF